This T cell receptor beta chain appears in the sequencing data of a study of human T cells and chemical hapten exposure. Study-wide background: Weekly scalp doses of diphenylcyclopropenone were given to patients during the approximately 25-week study. Broader study findings: Patch test score showed a positive correlation with PT1 expanded TCR counts.

This clonotype was observed a few times. Its matching antigen is unknown. For the library, individual cDNA molecules each received unique molecular identifiers. From the RACE reads, TCRdb called clonotypes with MiXCR, one entry per CDR3 protein. The sample includes fewer than 130,000 distinct CDR3 sequences, about 11% of them seen just once. Time point described: patch test 1, 2 weeks after DPC sensitization. Indicated treatment: therapeutic diphenylcyclopropenone sensitization with weekly scalp DPC. Sequencing started from total RNA isolated from unfractionated whole blood. The germline V gene has CDR1 SGHNT and CDR2 YENEEA. The V gene lost 5 bases and the J gene lost 2 bases, with 11 bases spanning the gap. The length of the CDR3 is 14 residues.

The sequence was collected from a woman between 35 and 50 years old with alopecia areata. Some clones in this sample may be carry-over from other donors' samples. This sample comprised whole blood, obtained in connection with sensitization to the hapten diphenylcyclopropenone (DPC). The genes are TRBV11-3 and TRBJ2-3; D is perhaps TRBD2 (5 bases). The CDR3 region is CASSLDFFTDTQYF. As DNA, the CDR3 is TGTGCCAGCAGCCTGGACTTTTTCACAGATACGCAGTATTTT.